These 9 T cell receptor beta chains originate from one sample sequenced in a study of T cell responses to AZD1222 COVID-19 vaccine. The assay was immunoSEQ multiplex PCR, and TCRdb's table has in-frame clones only and misses some. The sample includes about 170,000 clones, 90% seen only once; the top ten take about 1.6%. This specimen was peripheral blood, taken on day 0 of AZD1222 vaccination. These receptors were collected from an adult in good health.

The chain is built from TRBV5-8 and TRBJ1-3; D uncertain. Trimming removed 1 base from V and 1 base from J, with 6 bases in between. The CDR3 loop spans 14 amino acids. CDR1 SGHTS and CDR2 YDEGEE come from the germline V gene. CDR3 in amino acids: CASSLPYSGNTIYF. CDR3 DNA sequence: TGTGCCAGCAGCTTGCCTTATTCTGGAAACACCATATATTTT.

The rearrangement uses TRBV4-1 and TRBJ2-3, with TRBD2 identical over 7 bases. The CDR3 runs to 18 residues. Germline V gives CDR1 MGHRA, CDR2 YSYEKL. V trimming: 0 bases; J trimming: 2 bases; junction bases outside the gene matches: 11. This CDR3 reads CASSQDPPRDYYTDTQYF. In DNA, the CDR3 is TGCGCCAGCAGCCAAGACCCCCCCCGGGACTACTACACAGATACGCAGTATTTT.

V gene TRBV6-5 combines with J gene TRBJ2-1; weak D call: TRBD2 (5 bases). V lost 8 bases and J 8 bases, leaving 19 bases between the germline ends. The CDR3 covers 14 residues. CDR1 is MNHEY and CDR2 is SVGAGI in the germline V gene. For the CDR3, the DNA is TGTGCCAGCTGGCGGCTCTCGGGGTCCGATGAGCAGTTCTTC. Protein: CASWRLSGSDEQFF.

This chain uses TRBV28 with TRBJ1-5, with unresolved D. The V gene's germline CDR1 is MDHEN and CDR2 SYDVKM. The CDR3 length is 14 residues. The V end lost 5 bases, the J end lost 6 bases, and 14 bases lay between the germline ends. This CDR3 is CASSAPLEGQPQHF. The CDR3, as DNA: TGTGCCAGCAGTGCCCCTCTCGAAGGTCAGCCCCAGCATTTT.

The V call is TRBV19, the J call TRBJ2-7, with 10 bases identical to TRBD1. Germline V lookup: CDR1 LNHDA, CDR2 SQIVND (reference sequence). V was pared by 4 bases and J by 4 bases, with 4 bases of the junction left unmatched. The CDR3 is 14 amino acids. The CDR3 nucleotides read TGTGCCAGTAGTAAGACAGGGGGCCTTTACGAGCAGTACTTC. Translated, it gives CASSKTGGLYEQYF.

V is TRBV3-1 (or the pseudogene TRBV3-2) and J is TRBJ2-7; D call uncertain. The CDR3 contains 15 residues. V gave up 1 base and J gave up 1 base, with 11 bases separating them. In germline, CDR1 is LGHDT, CDR2 YNNKEL (reference sequence). The CDR3 region has the DNA TGTGCCAGCAGCCAAGTTTCAGGAAAATCCTACGAGCAGTACTTC. It encodes CASSQVSGKSYEQYF.

The V gene is TRBV6-6, the J gene TRBJ1-1; possible D gene TRBD1, 6 bases. Germline V gives CDR1 MNHNY, CDR2 SVGAGI (reference sequence). V was cut by 5 bases and J by 0 bases, with 13 bases left in between. This CDR3 has 15 amino acids. The CDR3 here is CASSRRTVMNTEAFF. The CDR3 DNA reads TGTGCCAGCAGTCGGCGGACAGTCATGAACACTGAAGCTTTCTTT.

The J gene is TRBJ2-3, the V gene TRBV28, with D possibly matching TRBD1 (6 bases). V was trimmed by 7 bases and J by 2 bases, leaving 16 bases between them. CDR3 size: 15 residues. Per the germline V gene, CDR1 is MDHEN and CDR2 is SYDVKM. CDR3 loop: CASTLDSRITDTQYF. CDR3 bases: TGTGCCAGCACTCTGGACAGCCGAATCACAGATACGCAGTATTTT.

This clone has a handful of counts. V gene TRBV6-6 combines with J gene TRBJ2-7, with D uncertain. CDR3 length equals 11 residues. Germline-derived CDR1 and CDR2 are MNHNY and SVGAGI (reference sequence). With 7 bases removed from V and 5 bases from J, the gap between germline ends came to 9 bases. The DNA for the CDR3 is TGTGCCAGCACACGCGGCCACGAGCAGTACTTC. Translation gives CASTRGHEQYF.